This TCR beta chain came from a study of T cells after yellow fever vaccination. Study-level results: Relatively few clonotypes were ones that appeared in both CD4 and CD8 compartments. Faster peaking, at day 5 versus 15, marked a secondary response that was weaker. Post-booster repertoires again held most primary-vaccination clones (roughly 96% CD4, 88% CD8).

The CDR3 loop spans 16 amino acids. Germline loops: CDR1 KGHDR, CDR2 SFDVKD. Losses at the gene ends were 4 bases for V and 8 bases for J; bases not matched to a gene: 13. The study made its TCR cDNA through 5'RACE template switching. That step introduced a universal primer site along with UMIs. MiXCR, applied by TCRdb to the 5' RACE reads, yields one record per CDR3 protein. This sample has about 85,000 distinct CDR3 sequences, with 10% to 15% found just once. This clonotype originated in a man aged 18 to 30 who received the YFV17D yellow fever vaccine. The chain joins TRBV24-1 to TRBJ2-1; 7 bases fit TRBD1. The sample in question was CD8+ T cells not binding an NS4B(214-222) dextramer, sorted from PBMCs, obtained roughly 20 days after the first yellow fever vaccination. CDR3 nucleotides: TGTGCCACCAGTGACGATGACAGGGCAGGCATCGATGAGCAGTTCTTC. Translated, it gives CATSDDDRAGIDEQFF.